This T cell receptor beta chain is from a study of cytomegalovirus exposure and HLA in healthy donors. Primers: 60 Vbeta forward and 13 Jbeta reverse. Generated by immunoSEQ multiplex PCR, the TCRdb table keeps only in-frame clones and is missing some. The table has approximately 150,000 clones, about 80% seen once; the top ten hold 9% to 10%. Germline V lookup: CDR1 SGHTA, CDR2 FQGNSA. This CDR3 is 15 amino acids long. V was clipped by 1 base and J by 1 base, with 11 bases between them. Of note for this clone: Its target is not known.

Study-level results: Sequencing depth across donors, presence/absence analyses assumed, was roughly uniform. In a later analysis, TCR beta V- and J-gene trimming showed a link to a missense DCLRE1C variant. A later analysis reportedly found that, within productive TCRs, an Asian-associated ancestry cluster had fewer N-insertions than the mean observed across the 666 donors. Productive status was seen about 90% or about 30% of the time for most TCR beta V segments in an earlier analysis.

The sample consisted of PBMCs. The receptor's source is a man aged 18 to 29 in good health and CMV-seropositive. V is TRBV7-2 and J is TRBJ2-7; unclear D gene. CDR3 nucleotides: TGTGCCAGCAGCTTAGGTAGTGGTTGGTCCTACGAGCAGTACTTC. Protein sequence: CASSLGSGWSYEQYF.